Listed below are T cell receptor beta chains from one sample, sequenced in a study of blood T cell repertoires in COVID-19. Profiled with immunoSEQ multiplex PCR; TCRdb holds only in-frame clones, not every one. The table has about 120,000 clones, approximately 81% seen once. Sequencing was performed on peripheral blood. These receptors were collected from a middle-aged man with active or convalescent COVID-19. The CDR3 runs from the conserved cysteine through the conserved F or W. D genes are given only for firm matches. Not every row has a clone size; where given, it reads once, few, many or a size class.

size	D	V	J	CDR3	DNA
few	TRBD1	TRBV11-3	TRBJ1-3	CASSPRTWVQGHITGNTIYF	TGTGCCAGCAGCCCGAGGACGTGGGTACAGGGGCATATTACAGGGAACACCATATATTTT
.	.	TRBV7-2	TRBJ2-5	CATQPEGGETQYF	TGTGCCACCCAGCCGGAAGGGGGAGAGACCCAGTACTTC
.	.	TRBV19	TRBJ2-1	CASSIGAGVRNEQFF	TGTGCCAGTAGTATAGGTGCAGGGGTCCGCAATGAGCAGTTCTTC
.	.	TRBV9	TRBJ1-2	CASSVSPGGVDGYGYTF	TGTGCCAGCAGCGTTTCCCCGGGGGGCGTAGATGGCTATGGCTACACCTTC
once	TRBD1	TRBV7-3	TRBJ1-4	CASSQHLGTEPNDINEKLFF	TGTGCCAGCAGCCAGCACCTAGGGACAGAACCTAATGATATTAATGAAAAACTGTTTTTT
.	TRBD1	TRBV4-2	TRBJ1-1	CASSPRQGSAEAFF	TGTGCCAGCAGCCCCCGACAGGGGAGCGCTGAAGCTTTCTTT
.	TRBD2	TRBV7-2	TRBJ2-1	CASSSTSGRYEQFF	TGTGCCAGCAGCTCAACTAGCGGGCGCTATGAGCAGTTCTTC
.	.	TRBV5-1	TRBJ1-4	CASSWGPVSANEKLFF	TGCGCCAGCAGCTGGGGGCCGGTCTCGGCTAATGAAAAACTGTTTTTT
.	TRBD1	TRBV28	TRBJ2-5	CASSLIKKGAETQYF	TGTGCCAGCAGTTTAATCAAAAAGGGGGCAGAGACCCAGTACTTC
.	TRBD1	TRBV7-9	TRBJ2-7	CASSPGQYEQYF	TGTGCCAGCAGCCCGGGACAGTACGAGCAGTACTTC
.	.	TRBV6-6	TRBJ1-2	CASDPTGLSSYTF	TGTGCCAGCGACCCCACAGGCCTATCGAGCTACACCTTC
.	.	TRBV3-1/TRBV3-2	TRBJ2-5	CASSQGAKETQYF	TGTGCCAGCAGCCAGGGGGCAAAAGAGACCCAGTACTTC
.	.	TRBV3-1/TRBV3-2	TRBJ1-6	CASSQLGLGNSPLHF	TGTGCCAGCAGCCAATTGGGGCTGGGTAATTCACCCCTCCACTTT
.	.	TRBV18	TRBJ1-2	CASSPPTAGPGYTF	TGTGCCAGCTCACCACCGACCGCTGGGCCCGGCTACACCTTC
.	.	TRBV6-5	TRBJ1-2	CASSYSTTLGYGYTF	TGTGCCAGCAGTTACTCAACTACCCTCGGCTATGGCTACACCTTC
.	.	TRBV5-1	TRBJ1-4	CASSLGGGVEKLFF	TGCGCCAGCAGCTTGGGCGGAGGAGTTGAAAAACTGTTTTTT